These 30 T cell receptor beta chains came from one sample sequenced in a study of OX40 agonist ivuxolimab in advanced cancers. The table came from immunoSEQ multiplex PCR; TCRdb's copy has only in-frame clones and leaves some out. The sample records 87,000 or so clones, around 85% being singletons. Sequencing was performed on CD4+ or CD8+ T cells sorted from blood, taken in a trial of the OX40 agonist ivuxolimab. The receptor set was obtained from an adult with an advanced solid tumor such as melanoma, head and neck, liver or kidney cancer.

The chain has TRBV5-1 and TRBJ2-7; D possibly corresponds to TRBD2 (6 bases). The CDR3 length is 14 residues. The germline CDR1 and CDR2 sequences are SGHRS and YFSETQ. Trimming took 3 bases from V and 3 from J, leaving 13 bases between them. CDR3 region: CASSSRGGNYEQYF. The CDR3 DNA reads as TGCGCCAGCAGCTCCCGTGGGGGGAACTACGAGCAGTACTTC.

The rearrangement uses TRBV7-9 and TRBJ2-1; D not resolved. The germline V and J ends were trimmed by 5 bases and 6 bases, with 8 bases remaining between them. Germline V lookup: CDR1 SEHNR, CDR2 FQNEAQ (reference sequence). The CDR3 runs to 12 residues. The CDR3 protein is CASSKIPNEQFF. Written as DNA, the CDR3 is TGTGCCAGCAGCAAGATCCCCAATGAGCAGTTCTTC.

The chain has TRBV18 and TRBJ1-1, with a possible D match to TRBD1 (6 bases). The CDR3 has 17 amino acids. The germline V gene has CDR1 KGHSH and CDR2 LQKENI. V dropped 3 bases and J dropped 0 bases, with 17 bases sitting between them. As DNA, the CDR3 is TGTGCCAGCTCACCTCAGGGGACCGTAGGCATGAACACTGAAGCTTTCTTT. Translating it yields CASSPQGTVGMNTEAFF.

The J gene is TRBJ1-2, the V gene TRBV28; no definite D call. V was shortened by 3 bases and J by 3 bases, with 5 bases between the two germline ends. This CDR3 comprises 12 residues. CDR1 is MDHEN and CDR2 is SYDVKM in the germline V gene. CDR3 DNA: TGTGCCAGCAGTTTGCCGTACTATGGCTACACCTTC. This translates into CASSLPYYGYTF.

The CDR3 protein is CASSQRSWTEAFF. CDR3 sequence (DNA): TGCGCCAGCAGCCAACGGTCTTGGACTGAAGCTTTCTTT. This rearrangement joins TRBV4-1 to TRBJ1-1; D not certain. Germline CDR1 and CDR2: MGHRA and YSYEKL. The CDR3 loop spans 13 amino acids. V was trimmed by 2 bases and J by 5 bases, leaving 9 bases between them.

The chain has TRBV14 and TRBJ2-7; TRBD1 might be the D (6 bases). V was pared by 6 bases and J by 3 bases, with 9 bases between. The germline gives CDR1 SGHDN, CDR2 FVKESK. The CDR3 has 12 amino acids. CDR3 region: CASSQDSYEQYF. As DNA, the CDR3 is TGTGCCAGCAGTCAGGACAGCTACGAGCAGTACTTC. The full variable domain, with the rest looked up from reference TRBV14 and TRBJ2-7, is EAGVTQFPSHSVIEKGQTVTLRCDPISGHDNLYWYRRVMGKEIKFLLHFVKESKQDESGMPNNRFLAERTGGTYSTLKVQPAELEDSGVYFCASSQDSYEQYFGPGTRLTVT.

The chain links TRBV7-9 to TRBJ2-3; D may be TRBD2 (5 bases). Deletions cut 1 base from V and 2 bases from J, with 10 bases between. CDR3 size: 15 residues. CDR1 is SEHNR and CDR2 is FQNEAQ in the germline V gene (reference sequence). CDR3 loop: CASSLGGSFTDTQYF. In DNA, the CDR3 is TGTGCCAGCAGCTTAGGAGGGTCATTCACAGATACGCAGTATTTT.

This clone came up once. CDR3 nucleotide sequence: TGTGCCAGCAGCCCGGCAGGGGATACGCAGTATTTT. Translation gives CASSPAGDTQYF. The chain has TRBV7-6 and TRBJ2-3; D is possibly TRBD1 (5 bases). CDR3 length equals 12 residues. The germline V and J ends were trimmed by 5 bases and 6 bases, with 9 bases remaining between them. Germline-derived CDR1 and CDR2 are SGHVS and FNYEAQ.

The rearrangement uses TRBV5-1 and TRBJ2-3, with D perhaps matching TRBD2 (5 bases). The CDR3 has 16 amino acids. Per the germline V gene, CDR1 is SGHRS and CDR2 is YFSETQ. The V gene lost 4 bases and the J gene lost 3 bases, with 18 bases spanning the gap. CDR3 nucleotide sequence: TGCGCCAGCAGCCCCATACTAGGGATAAGTACAGATACGCAGTATTTT. It translates to CASSPILGISTDTQYF.

The chain has TRBV15 and TRBJ2-7, with D unclear. Germline values: CDR1 LNHNV, CDR2 YYDKDF (reference sequence). The CDR3 sequence is 15 residues long. Trimming took 0 bases from V and 0 from J, leaving 9 bases between them. CDR3 in amino acids: CATSRDSERSYEQYF. The CDR3 nucleotides are TGTGCCACCAGCAGAGATTCTGAGCGCTCCTACGAGCAGTACTTC.

The genes are TRBV5-6 and TRBJ1-3; D not resolved. Germline loops: CDR1 SGHDT, CDR2 YYEEEE. The CDR3 is 13 amino acids. The V gene lost 5 bases and the J gene lost 4 bases, with 10 bases spanning the gap. The CDR3 nucleotides are TGTGCCAGCAGTGCCGGGGTCGGAAACACCATATATTTT. Amino acids: CASSAGVGNTIYF.

The chain combines TRBV4-1 with TRBJ1-1; no clear D. The germline V and J ends were trimmed by 4 bases and 0 bases, with 9 bases remaining between them. This CDR3 is built from 14 residues. Germline V CDR1 and CDR2: MGHRA, YSYEKL. This CDR3 is CASSLRALNTEAFF. For the CDR3, the DNA is TGCGCCAGCAGCCTACGGGCCTTGAACACTGAAGCTTTCTTT.

The genes are TRBV5-1 and TRBJ2-2; D unclear. The CDR3 runs to 15 residues. CDR1 is SGHRS, CDR2 YFSETQ, per germline. Trimming cost V 0 bases and J 5 bases, with 11 bases left between them. DNA for the CDR3: TGCGCCAGCAGCTTGGCCGGCTTGGGGACCGGGGAGCTGTTTTTT. Residues: CASSLAGLGTGELFF.

By share, this clone counts as medium-sized. This chain joins TRBV11-3 and TRBJ2-2, with 9 bases aligning to TRBD1. The CDR3 spans 14 residues. Germline V gene data show CDR1 as SGHNT and CDR2 as YENEEA. Trimming took 5 bases from V and 7 from J; bases not matched to a gene: 5. Written as DNA, the CDR3 is TGTGCCAGCAGCCACAGGGGGCGGAACGGGGAGCTGTTTTTT. It codes for CASSHRGRNGELFF.

V gene TRBV2 combines with J gene TRBJ2-4, with D possibly matching TRBD1 (6 bases). This CDR3 is built from 16 residues. Germline V gene lookup returns CDR1 SNHLY and CDR2 FYNNEI. The V and J ends lost 2 bases and 2 bases respectively, with 13 bases between them. CDR3 sequence (DNA): TGTGCCAGCAGTGAAAAGATTGGACAGACCAAAAACATTCAGTACTTC. Protein product: CASSEKIGQTKNIQYF.

V usage is TRBV2 and J usage is TRBJ2-1; no reliable D call. The ends were cut back, 8 bases at V and 5 bases at J, with 10 bases in the middle. There are 12 residues in the CDR3. Germline V gene data show CDR1 as SNHLY and CDR2 as FYNNEI. CDR3 nucleotide sequence: TGTGCCAGCTCGGGCCTGAACAATGAGCAGTTCTTC. It encodes CASSGLNNEQFF.

This rearrangement joins TRBV7-9 to TRBJ2-1, with 7 bases identical to TRBD2. The length of the CDR3 is 16 residues. V lost 3 bases, J lost 1 base, and 6 bases stayed unmatched. Per germline, CDR1 SEHNR and CDR2 FQNEAQ (reference sequence). CDR3 in amino acids: CASSLLRAGSYNEQFF. The DNA for the CDR3 is TGTGCCAGCAGCTTGTTGCGAGCGGGGTCCTACAATGAGCAGTTCTTC.

V is TRBV7-2 and J is TRBJ1-1; TRBD1 aligns across 10 bases. The CDR3 runs 14 residues. Per germline, CDR1 SGHTA and CDR2 FQGNSA. Trimming cost V 7 bases and J 7 bases; bases outside gene matches: 9. CDR3 region: CASTPTGGEGEAFF. CDR3 sequence (DNA): TGTGCCAGCACCCCGACAGGGGGCGAAGGTGAAGCTTTCTTT.

The V call is TRBV5-1, the J call TRBJ2-7; 8 bases map to TRBD1. V lost 0 bases to trimming and J lost 9 bases; unmatched junction nucleotides: 5. The CDR3 length is 13 residues. Germline V CDR1 and CDR2: SGHRS, YFSETQ. In DNA form, the CDR3 reads TGCGCCAGCAGCTTGGCAGGACAGGGAGGGCAGTACTTC. Protein sequence: CASSLAGQGGQYF.

The chain recombines TRBV7-9 with TRBJ2-2, with TRBD1 identical over 8 bases. The CDR3 runs 16 residues. V gave up 5 bases and J gave up 4 bases; unmatched junction bases: 9. Germline CDR1 SEHNR, CDR2 FQNEAQ (reference sequence). The CDR3 here is CASSPRQGSVTGELFF. CDR3 coding DNA: TGTGCCAGCAGCCCCCGACAGGGGTCGGTCACCGGGGAGCTGTTTTTT.

The rearrangement links TRBV6-1 to TRBJ2-1, with D uncertain. Trimming shortened V by 4 bases and J by 6 bases, and 7 bases separated the two germline ends. The CDR3 sequence is 12 residues long. Per the germline V gene, CDR1 is MNHNS and CDR2 is SASEGT. The CDR3 DNA is TGTGCCAGCAGTGTGGGTTCCAATGAGCAGTTCTTC. Amino acid sequence: CASSVGSNEQFF.

J is TRBJ2-7 and V is TRBV15; perhaps TRBD2 as D (6 bases). CDR3 length: 15 amino acids. Looked up from germline, CDR1 is LNHNV and CDR2 is YYDKDF (reference sequence). Deletions cut 6 bases from V and 1 base from J, with 16 bases between. CDR3 amino acids: CATRNTRDFSYEQYF. The CDR3, as DNA: TGTGCCACCAGGAACACCCGGGACTTTTCCTACGAGCAGTACTTC.

The sample holds one count of this clone. The chain uses TRBV10-3 and TRBJ2-7; 7 bases line up with TRBD1. This CDR3 is built from 15 residues. V shed 3 bases and J 4 bases; nucleotides not matched to a gene: 9. The germline CDR1 and CDR2 sequences are ENHRY and SYGVKD. As DNA, the CDR3 is TGTGCCATCAGTGACCCCACCGACAGGGATTACGAGCAGTACTTC. Amino acid sequence: CAISDPTDRDYEQYF.

This clone was observed a single time. The chain links TRBV7-2 to TRBJ2-5, with D unclear. Germline values: CDR1 SGHTA, CDR2 FQGNSA. The CDR3 is 14 amino acids. The V gene lost 1 base and the J gene lost 5 bases, with 11 bases spanning the gap. Here the CDR3 reads CASSLGVASETQYF. The CDR3, as DNA: TGTGCCAGCAGCTTAGGGGTAGCCTCGGAGACCCAGTACTTC.

The J gene is TRBJ2-1, the V gene TRBV7-2; 8 nucleotides match TRBD2. V dropped 0 bases and J dropped 8; count of bases not matched to a gene: 0. CDR3 length: 13 residues. Germline CDR1 reads SGHTA; CDR2 reads FQGNSA. CDR3 region: CASSLASGDEQFF. DNA for the CDR3: TGTGCCAGCAGCTTAGCTAGCGGGGATGAGCAGTTCTTC. The variable domain in full, with the rest retrieved from reference TRBV7-2 and TRBJ2-1, is GAGVSQSPSNKVTEKGKDVELRCDPISGHTALYWYRQSLGQGLEFLIYFQGNSAPDKSGLPSDRFSAERTGGSVSTLTIQRTQQEDSAVYLCASSLASGDEQFFGPGTRLTVL.

The V call is TRBV6-6, the J call TRBJ1-2, with D possibly matching TRBD1 (5 bases). The CDR3 has 14 residues. Germline values: CDR1 MNHNY, CDR2 SVGAGI (reference sequence). Trimming shortened V by 6 bases and J by 0 bases, and 11 bases separated the two germline ends. CDR3 nucleotide sequence: TGTGCCAGCAGAGTCCAGGGTACTAACTATGGCTACACCTTC. It specifies CASRVQGTNYGYTF.

The genes are TRBV15 and TRBJ2-1, with D maybe TRBD1 (5 bases). V was cut by 2 bases and J by 5 bases, with 10 bases left in between. The CDR3 runs to 14 residues. Per germline, CDR1 LNHNV and CDR2 YYDKDF (reference sequence). The CDR3 nucleotides are TGTGCCACCAGCAGACTTTCACAGGACAATGAGCAGTTCTTC. Encoded protein: CATSRLSQDNEQFF.

The rearrangement uses TRBV15 and TRBJ2-1, with 8 bases fitting TRBD2. V shed 7 bases, J shed 7 bases, and the junction held 12 bases outside the gene matches. Germline V gene lookup returns CDR1 LNHNV and CDR2 YYDKDF (reference sequence). CDR3 length: 15 amino acids. The CDR3 nucleotides are TGTGCCACCAAAGGTCCCGGACTAGCCTTTAATGAGCAGTTCTTC. Its protein is CATKGPGLAFNEQFF.

This chain joins TRBV27 and TRBJ2-1, with 7 bases lining up with TRBD2. Germline CDR1 reads MNHEY; CDR2 reads SMNVEV (reference sequence). The CDR3 spans 15 residues. V lost 3 bases and J lost 6; bases outside the gene matches: 8. The CDR3 sequence: CASSFAGAGLNEQFF. In DNA, the CDR3 is TGTGCCAGCAGTTTCGCGGGAGCAGGGCTCAATGAGCAGTTCTTC.

CDR3 nucleotides: TGTGCCAGCAGCCAAAACCGCTTCGCTGAGCAGTTCTTC. Translated: CASSQNRFAEQFF. The V and J genes are TRBV14 and TRBJ2-1; D gene ambiguous. CDR1 and CDR2 (germline): SGHDN, FVKESK. The length of the CDR3 is 13 residues. The V and J ends lost 2 bases and 9 bases respectively, with 11 bases between them.